This is a list of T cell receptor beta chains from one sample in a study of blood T cell repertoires in COVID-19. The data were produced by immunoSEQ multiplex PCR, yet TCRdb's version contains in-frame clones alone and is incomplete. In the table there are tens of thousands of clones, approximately 80% of which are singletons. The sequencing sample was made of peripheral blood. These receptor sequences come from a woman in her 70s with acute or convalescent COVID-19. The CDR3 runs from the conserved cysteine through the conserved F or W. Fields, in order: CDR3 protein, CDR3 DNA, D gene, V gene, J gene, clone size. D genes are given only for firm matches. Clone size is given for some rows only: seen once, a few or many times, or a class if the clone is expanded.

CASVSRGHTEAFF	TGTGCCAGCGTATCCAGGGGGCACACTGAAGCTTTCTTT	TRBD1	TRBV25-1	TRBJ1-1	.
CASSFLTSGVTDTQCF	TGTGCCAGCAGCTTCCTCACTAGCGGGGTAACAGATACGCAGTGTTTT	TRBD2	TRBV7-8	TRBJ2-3	.
CASSLGQGNTIYF	TGTGCCAGCAGCCTGGGACAGGGAAACACCATATATTTT	TRBD1	TRBV7-9	TRBJ1-3	.
CASSQDHSWGQITEKLFF	TGCGCCAGCAGCCAAGATCATTCGTGGGGACAGATTACTGAAAAACTGTTTTTT	TRBD1	TRBV4-3	TRBJ1-4	.
CASSYGTDNQPQHF	TGTGCCAGCAGTTACGGGACAGACAATCAGCCCCAGCATTTT	TRBD1	TRBV6-6	TRBJ1-5	.
CASSWGRERQDEQYF	TGTGCCAGCAGCTGGGGGAGGGAGAGGCAAGACGAGCAGTACTTC	TRBD2	TRBV5-6	TRBJ2-7	few
CASKLGQYSNQPQHF	TGTGCCAGCAAGCTGGGACAGTATAGCAATCAGCCCCAGCATTTT	TRBD1	TRBV6-5	TRBJ1-5	.
CATSDLYNYEQYF	TGTGCCACCAGTGATTTGTACAACTACGAGCAGTACTTC	.	TRBV24-1	TRBJ2-7	.
CASSSSGGAGYNEQFF	TGTGCCAGCAGTTCCAGCGGGGGGGCAGGGTACAATGAGCAGTTCTTC	TRBD2	TRBV6-5	TRBJ2-1	.
CASSLGGTDTQYF	TGTGCCAGCAGTTTGGGGGGAACAGATACGCAGTATTTT	.	TRBV27	TRBJ2-3	once
CASSQVFRQAPYEQYF	TGTGCCAGCAGCCAAGTTTTTCGGCAGGCACCCTACGAGCAGTACTTC	.	TRBV14	TRBJ2-7	few
CASRGATDTQYF	TGTGCCAGCAGGGGAGCGACAGATACGCAGTATTTT	.	TRBV6-5	TRBJ2-3	.
CASSSGGFWDTEAFF	TGTGCCAGCAGCTCCGGGGGATTTTGGGACACTGAAGCTTTCTTT	.	TRBV28	TRBJ1-1	.
CASGRTGGNTIYF	TGTGCCAGCGGGAGGACAGGGGGAAACACCATATATTTT	TRBD1	TRBV6-5	TRBJ1-3	.
CASSPRTGGGTNEKLFF	TGTGCCAGCAGCCCGCGGACAGGGGGCGGTACTAATGAAAAACTGTTTTTT	TRBD1	TRBV7-9	TRBJ1-4	.
CASSGAGSGANVLTF	TGTGCCAGCAGCGGTGCGGGGTCTGGGGCCAACGTCCTGACTTTC	.	TRBV11-2	TRBJ2-6	.
CASSQDRSNEKLFF	TGCGCCAGCAGCCAAGATAGGAGTAATGAAAAACTGTTTTTT	.	TRBV4-3	TRBJ1-4	.
CASTERRGGYTF	TGTGCCAGCACCGAAAGGAGAGGAGGCTACACCTTC	.	TRBV12-3/TRBV12-4	TRBJ1-2	.
CASSLGNEQFF	TGCGCCAGCAGCCTAGGCAATGAGCAGTTCTTC	.	TRBV5-1	TRBJ2-1	.
CASSLASAVSLYGELFF	TGTGCCAGCAGCTTAGCCAGCGCTGTCAGTTTATACGGGGAGCTGTTTTTT	.	TRBV7-9	TRBJ2-2	few
CATSDPRGSGANVLTF	TGTGCCACCAGTGACCCTCGAGGCTCTGGGGCCAACGTCCTGACTTTC	.	TRBV24-1	TRBJ2-6	few
CASSDSGGARGWGQPQHF	TGTGCCAGTTCCGATTCAGGGGGCGCGCGGGGCTGGGGACAGCCCCAGCATTTT	TRBD1	TRBV19	TRBJ1-5	.
CASSFGTASNSPLHF	TGTGCCAGCAGCTTTGGGACAGCCTCTAATTCACCCCTCCACTTT	TRBD1	TRBV5-6	TRBJ1-6	few
CASSLIRVNQPQHF	TGCGCCAGCAGCCTAATAAGAGTCAATCAGCCCCAGCATTTT	.	TRBV4-1	TRBJ1-5	.
CASSYGGDTQYF	TGTGCCAGCAGCTACGGAGGGGATACGCAGTATTTT	.	TRBV7-9	TRBJ2-3	.
CASSQAGSYNSPLHF	TGTGCCAGCAGCCAGGCTGGTTCCTATAATTCACCCCTCCACTTT	.	TRBV4-2	TRBJ1-6	few
CASSGRGKANEKLFF	TGTGCCAGCAGCGGCAGGGGAAAAGCTAATGAAAAACTGTTTTTT	.	TRBV13	TRBJ1-4	.
CASRLEASGGANTGELFF	TGTGCTAGCCGCCTTGAGGCTAGCGGGGGGGCGAACACCGGGGAGCTGTTTTTT	TRBD2	TRBV12-5	TRBJ2-2	.
CASSLGTGVYTGELFF	TGTGCCAGCAGTTTAGGGACAGGGGTATACACCGGGGAGCTGTTTTTT	TRBD1	TRBV6-6	TRBJ2-2	once
CASSELGDRVPQPQHF	TGTGCCAGCAGTGAATTAGGGGACAGGGTGCCTCAGCCCCAGCATTTT	TRBD1	TRBV2	TRBJ1-5	.
CASSLALNNEQFF	TGTGCCAGCAGCTTAGCGTTAAACAATGAGCAGTTCTTC	.	TRBV7-9	TRBJ2-1	once
CATSDQTSGSRDTQYF	TGTGCCACCAGTGACCAGACTAGCGGGTCCAGAGATACGCAGTATTTT	TRBD2	TRBV24-1	TRBJ2-3	.
CATSEGQGAGNQPQHF	TGTGCCACCAGTGAAGGGCAGGGGGCGGGCAATCAGCCCCAGCATTTT	TRBD1	TRBV24-1	TRBJ1-5	.
CASSSTGTGQKGYTF	TGTGCCAGCAGCTCGACTGGGACAGGGCAAAAGGGCTACACCTTC	TRBD1	TRBV7-2	TRBJ1-2	few
CASSLGTGYNEQFF	TGTGCCAGCAGTTTAGGGACAGGGTACAATGAGCAGTTCTTC	TRBD1	TRBV27	TRBJ2-1	few
CASSSGGGAGTDTQYF	TGTGCCAGCAGCTCCGGCGGGGGGGCTGGGACAGATACGCAGTATTTT	TRBD2	TRBV7-8	TRBJ2-3	.
CASSVEPGISGNTIYF	TGTGCCAGCAGCGTAGAACCAGGGATCTCTGGAAACACCATATATTTT	.	TRBV9	TRBJ1-3	once
CASSFPGTGNTIYF	TGTGCCAGCAGCTTCCCAGGGACTGGAAACACCATATATTTT	.	TRBV7-2	TRBJ1-3	.
CASSLWGGARAFF	TGTGCCAGCAGTTTGTGGGGGGGGGCTAGGGCTTTCTTT	.	TRBV12-3/TRBV12-4	TRBJ1-1	.
CASSFLSSTPGDRYYLTTNEKLFF	TGTGCCAGTAGTTTTCTTAGCTCGACCCCCGGGGACAGATACTACTTAACAACTAATGAAAAACTGTTTTTT	TRBD1	TRBV19	TRBJ1-4	once
CASSKGTGGYMNTEAFF	TGTGCCAGCAGTAAGGGGACAGGAGGATACATGAACACTGAAGCTTTCTTT	TRBD1	TRBV6-2/TRBV6-3	TRBJ1-1	.
CASSDDRGPNTGELFF	TGTGCCAGCAGCGATGACAGGGGTCCGAACACCGGGGAGCTGTTTTTT	TRBD1	TRBV7-9	TRBJ2-2	.
CASSQVPAYEQYF	TGCGCCAGCAGCCAAGTTCCTGCCTACGAGCAGTACTTC	.	TRBV4-1	TRBJ2-7	.
CATRQGRSSTDTQYF	TGTGCCACCAGACAGGGGCGATCTAGCACAGATACGCAGTATTTT	TRBD1	TRBV10-3	TRBJ2-3	.
CASSLDLGLQETQYF	TGTGCCAGCAGCTTGGATCTGGGACTCCAAGAGACCCAGTACTTC	.	TRBV5-6	TRBJ2-5	.
CASSFQGSETQYF	TGCGCCAGCAGCTTTCAGGGCTCTGAGACCCAGTACTTC	.	TRBV5-1	TRBJ2-5	.
CASSLVQGSYGYTF	TGTGCCAGCAGCTTAGTACAGGGATCCTATGGCTACACCTTC	.	TRBV7-9	TRBJ1-2	.
CASSFMNTEAFF	TGTGCCAGCAGCTTTATGAACACTGAAGCTTTCTTT	.	TRBV7-9	TRBJ1-1	few
CASSYDRAGGTDTQYF	TGTGCCAGCAGTTACGATCGAGCGGGGGGCACAGATACGCAGTATTTT	TRBD2	TRBV6-5	TRBJ2-3	.
CASSYSIGGTTGELFF	TGTGCCAGCAGTTACTCGATCGGGGGGACCACCGGGGAGCTGTTTTTT	TRBD2	TRBV6-5	TRBJ2-2	few
CASSSNERGNTGELFF	TGTGCCAGCAGCTCTAACGAGCGGGGGAACACCGGGGAGCTGTTTTTT	TRBD2	TRBV7-9	TRBJ2-2	.
CASSPRSSGNTIYF	TGTGCCAGCAGCCCGCGAAGCTCTGGAAACACCATATATTTT	.	TRBV7-2	TRBJ1-3	few
CASSQLTVHNSPLHF	TGTGCCAGCAGCCAACTGACAGTCCATAATTCACCCCTCCACTTT	.	TRBV4-2	TRBJ1-6	.
CASSFTYEAFF	TGTGCCAGCAGTTTTACTTATGAAGCTTTCTTT	.	TRBV12-3/TRBV12-4	TRBJ1-1	.
CASSDPTGRLATNEKLFF	TGTGCCAGCAGTGACCCGACAGGGCGATTAGCAACTAATGAAAAACTGTTTTTT	TRBD1	TRBV2	TRBJ1-4	.